These 25 T cell receptor beta chains share one sample of origin, sequenced in a study of blood T cell repertoires in COVID-19. Clones were sequenced by immunoSEQ multiplex PCR, and TCRdb holds only the in-frame ones, with some missing. Among 100,000 to 150,000 clones, 80% to 90% were seen once, and the ten largest hold 5.9%. The sequenced sample was peripheral blood. All receptors derive from a man older than 75 with active or convalescent COVID-19.

The genes are TRBV9 and TRBJ1-3; 7 bases fit TRBD1. CDR3 length: 16 residues. V shed 0 bases and J 4 bases; nucleotides not matched to a gene: 7. Looked up from germline, CDR1 is SGDLS and CDR2 is YYNGEE. The CDR3 here is CASSVGDRVTGNTIYF. The CDR3, as DNA: TGTGCCAGCAGCGTAGGCGACAGGGTCACGGGAAACACCATATATTTT.

This clone was picked up one time. V usage is TRBV20-1 and J usage is TRBJ2-1, with TRBD1 as a possible D gene (6 bases). Germline V gene sequence: CDR1 DFQATT, CDR2 SNEGSKA (reference sequence). This CDR3 has 10 amino acids. Trimming removed 6 bases from V and 7 bases from J, with 7 bases in between. The CDR3 is CSAQGNEQFF. CDR3 bases: TGCAGTGCCCAGGGGAATGAGCAGTTCTTC.

This chain uses TRBV7-9 with TRBJ1-1; D is perhaps TRBD1 (6 bases). From germline, CDR1 is SEHNR and CDR2 FQNEAQ (reference sequence). Trimming stripped 5 bases from V and 6 bases from J, with 16 bases between. The CDR3 is 14 amino acids. The CDR3 loop reads CASSTEVRGPEAFF. CDR3 DNA: TGTGCCAGCAGCACAGAAGTCAGGGGTCCTGAAGCTTTCTTT.

This sequence joins TRBV7-2 and TRBJ1-4; TRBD1 agrees at 12 bases. Losses at the gene ends were 4 bases for V and 3 bases for J; bases not matched to a gene: 3. This CDR3 spans 16 amino acids. Germline V gene data show CDR1 as SGHTA and CDR2 as FQGNSA. The DNA of the CDR3 is TGTGCCAGCAGCTGGGGACAGGGGGCGGCTAATGAAAAACTGTTTTTT. It specifies CASSWGQGAANEKLFF.

The gene calls are TRBV11-2 and TRBJ2-5; 15 nucleotides match TRBD2. The V gene end was trimmed by 6 bases and the J gene end by 2 bases; junction bases not matched to a gene: 4. Looked up from germline, CDR1 is SGHAT and CDR2 is FQNNGV. This CDR3 is built from 16 residues. The chain's CDR3 is CASSGLAGGRQETQYF. In DNA form, the CDR3 reads TGTGCCAGCAGTGGACTAGCGGGGGGGCGTCAAGAGACCCAGTACTTC.

The chain carries TRBV5-5 and TRBJ2-7; TRBD2 aligns across 9 bases. The CDR3 consists of 14 residues. Germline trimming cut 6 bases from V and 8 bases from J; bases unmatched to any gene: 12. Germline V gives CDR1 SGHKS, CDR2 YYEKEE (reference sequence). The CDR3 sequence: CASTRGRGELQQYF. As DNA, the CDR3 is TGTGCCAGCACCCGCGGGAGGGGAGAGCTTCAGCAGTACTTC. Full variable domain (remainder filled in from reference TRBV5-5 and TRBJ2-7): DAGVTQSPTHLIKTRGQQVTLRCSPISGHKSVSWYQQVLGQGPQFIFQYYEKEERGRGNFPDRFSARQFPNYSSELNVNALLLGDSALYLCASTRGRGELQQYFGPGTRLTVT.

This chain's CDR3 is CASSTRSGVEQYF. In DNA form, the CDR3 reads TGTGCCAGTAGTACCCGGTCAGGGGTCGAGCAGTACTTC. The rearrangement joins TRBV19 to TRBJ2-7, with D tentatively TRBD1 (6 bases). The germline V and J ends were trimmed by 4 bases and 6 bases, with 13 bases remaining between them. The CDR3 is 13 amino acids. Germline values: CDR1 LNHDA, CDR2 SQIVND (reference sequence).

The gene calls are TRBV4-3 and TRBJ2-3; 10 nucleotides line up with TRBD2. The junction had 5 bases not matched to a gene; V was cut back by 0 bases and J by 2 bases. The CDR3 covers 17 residues. CDR1 is LGHNA and CDR2 is YSLEER in the germline V gene. CDR3 DNA: TGCGCCAGCAGCCAAGAGGGTAGCGGGGGGACCACAGATACGCAGTATTTT. The encoded protein is CASSQEGSGGTTDTQYF.

V usage is TRBV21-1 and J usage is TRBJ2-3; TRBD1 is the table's D call, not checked against the DNA. TRBV21-1 represents a pseudogene. There are 19 residues in the CDR3. CDR3 loop: CASSKGPTSDRGHTDTQYF. Written as DNA, the CDR3 is TGTGCCAGCAGCAAAGGCCCCACGTCCGACAGGGGGCATACAGATACGCAGTATTTT.

The rearrangement links TRBV5-1 to TRBJ1-2, with 11 bases that match TRBD1. Per the germline V gene, CDR1 is SGHRS and CDR2 is YFSETQ. V lost 4 bases, J lost 8 bases, and 10 bases stayed unmatched. The CDR3 is 15 amino acids. The CDR3 loop is CASSTRGQGDQGYTF. Here the CDR3 DNA reads TGCGCCAGCAGCACTAGGGGACAGGGGGATCAGGGCTACACCTTC.

The V gene is TRBV3-1 (or the pseudogene TRBV3-2), the J gene TRBJ2-2; D remains unclear. CDR1 and CDR2 from the germline V gene are LGHDT and YNNKEL (reference sequence). This CDR3 region has 12 residues. Between the trimmed V and J ends, which lost 3 bases and 8 bases, there was a span of 7 bases. The CDR3 protein is CASSHGRGELFF. CDR3 in DNA: TGTGCCAGCAGCCACGGCAGGGGGGAGCTGTTTTTT.

This clone was observed a single time. V and J are TRBV4-1 and TRBJ1-2, with a weak D call TRBD1 (5 bases). The CDR3 extends over 15 amino acids. Germline CDR1 MGHRA, CDR2 YSYEKL. The V gene lost 4 bases and the J gene lost 8 bases, with 20 bases spanning the gap. CDR3 amino acids: CASSRTEGGGEGYTF. The CDR3 nucleotides read TGCGCCAGCAGCCGAACGGAGGGCGGGGGTGAAGGCTACACCTTC.

This clone was detected a few times. The CDR3: CASSQDSGITQHF. The CDR3 DNA reads as TGTGCCAGCAGCCAAGACTCCGGGATCACCCAGCATTTT. This chain connects TRBV3-1 (or the pseudogene TRBV3-2) to TRBJ1-5; D remains unclear. The CDR3 runs 13 residues. CDR1 and CDR2 from the germline V gene are LGHDT and YNNKEL (reference sequence). The V end was cut by 0 bases, the J end by 11 bases, with 11 bases between.

The V call is TRBV7-3, the J call TRBJ2-5, with 7 bases identical to TRBD2. J gave up 3 bases and V 5 bases, and 3 bases lay outside the gene matches. The CDR3 covers 13 residues. Germline V gene sequence: CDR1 SGHTA, CDR2 FQGTGA. In nucleotides, the CDR3 is TGTGCCAGCAGCAGAGGGAGGGAAGAGACCCAGTACTTC. Translated: CASSRGREETQYF.

In its sample, this clone was seen once. The CDR3 protein is CASSQRTSGDEQYF. The CDR3 DNA sequence: TGTGCCAGCAGTCAGCGGACTAGCGGGGACGAGCAGTACTTC. The chain is built from TRBV6-5 and TRBJ2-7, with 12 bases fitting TRBD2. CDR1 is MNHEY and CDR2 is SVGAGI in the germline V gene. Unmatched junction bases numbered 4, after V lost 5 bases and J lost 5 bases. This CDR3 is built from 14 residues.

This rearrangement joins TRBV12-3 or TRBV12-4 to TRBJ1-1; D gene unclear. The CDR3 runs 12 residues. V lost 5 bases and J 10 bases, leaving 14 bases between the germline ends. This chain's CDR3 is CASSTSRGGAFF. For the CDR3, the DNA is TGTGCCAGCAGTACCTCTAGAGGAGGAGCTTTCTTT.

This sequence joins TRBV7-2 and TRBJ2-7; 9 bases are shared with TRBD2. V was pared by 5 bases and J by 3 bases, with 8 bases of the junction left unmatched. This CDR3 comprises 15 residues. The germline gives CDR1 SGHTA, CDR2 FQGNSA. The CDR3 loop is CASSTNAGGGYEQYF. CDR3 DNA sequence: TGTGCCAGCAGCACGAATGCGGGAGGGGGCTACGAGCAGTACTTC.

The J gene is TRBJ2-2, the V gene TRBV3-1 (or the pseudogene TRBV3-2); 9 bases align to TRBD2. This CDR3 region has 20 residues. Germline trimming cut 3 bases from V and 2 bases from J; bases unmatched to any gene: 16. Germline lookup yields CDR1 LGHDT and CDR2 YNNKEL (reference sequence). For the CDR3, the DNA is TGTGCCAGCAGCCATCAACCCGGGCGGCGACTAGCGGTAAACACCGGGGAGCTGTTTTTT. Residues: CASSHQPGRRLAVNTGELFF.

This chain links TRBV7-8 with TRBJ1-2, with TRBD1 identical over 8 bases. With 3 bases clipped from V and 0 bases from J, the junction kept 3 bases outside the gene matches. This CDR3 region has 15 residues. The germline CDR1 and CDR2 sequences are SGHVS and FQNEAQ. The chain's CDR3 is CASSLRTGPNYGYTF. In DNA, the CDR3 is TGTGCCAGCAGCTTGCGGACAGGGCCTAACTATGGCTACACCTTC.

V gene TRBV9 combines with J gene TRBJ2-2, with D perhaps matching TRBD1 (5 bases). The V gene lost 0 bases and the J gene lost 6 bases, with 15 bases spanning the gap. The CDR3 consists of 16 residues. Germline CDR1 reads SGDLS; CDR2 reads YYNGEE. CDR3 sequence: CASSVGYRKGAGELFF. Here the CDR3 DNA reads TGTGCCAGCAGCGTAGGGTACCGAAAAGGGGCCGGGGAGCTGTTTTTT.

This chain connects TRBV6-5 to TRBJ1-5; the match to TRBD1 covers 8 bases. V shed 7 bases, J shed 1 base, and the junction held 6 bases outside the gene matches. This CDR3 spans 15 amino acids. Germline-derived CDR1 and CDR2 are MNHEY and SVGAGI. The chain's CDR3 is CASIIRQGSNQPQHF. As DNA, the CDR3 is TGTGCCAGCATTATCCGACAGGGGAGCAATCAGCCCCAGCATTTT.

The chain recombines TRBV5-4 with TRBJ2-7; D unresolved. The CDR3 is made up of 12 amino acids. Germline V gene data show CDR1 as SGHNT and CDR2 as YYREEE (reference sequence). V lost 6 bases, J lost 4 bases, and 11 bases lay in between. In DNA form, the CDR3 reads TGTGCCAGCAACGCAGAAGATTACGAGCAGTACTTC. This sequence encodes CASNAEDYEQYF.

The chain joins TRBV19 to TRBJ1-3; D remains unclear. Germline CDR1 reads LNHDA; CDR2 reads SQIVND (reference sequence). V lost 4 bases to trimming and J lost 8 bases, with 9 bases between them. The CDR3 loop spans 12 amino acids. CDR3 sequence reads: CASSTGRYTIYF. The CDR3 DNA is TGTGCCAGTAGTACGGGAAGGTACACCATATATTTT.

This clone was counted a single time. The chain combines TRBV12-5 with TRBJ2-5, with 8 bases lining up with TRBD2. This CDR3 is built from 14 residues. Germline-derived CDR1 and CDR2 are LGHNT and FRNRAP. V was pared by 1 base and J by 4 bases, with 2 bases of the junction left unmatched. The CDR3 DNA is TGTGCTAGTGGTTTGGCGGGGGGGCGAGAGACCCAGTACTTC. This encodes CASGLAGGRETQYF.

This sequence joins TRBV2 and TRBJ2-3; 9 positions match TRBD2. CDR3 length equals 16 residues. J lost 4 bases, V lost 1 base, and 6 bases had no gene match. Germline loops: CDR1 SNHLY, CDR2 FYNNEI. As DNA, the CDR3 is TGTGCCAGCAGTGAAGGGGGACTAGCACTCCCAGATACGCAGTATTTT. It codes for CASSEGGLALPDTQYF. Filled out from reference TRBV2 and TRBJ2-3, the complete variable domain reads EPEVTQTPSHQVTQMGQEVILRCVPISNHLYFYWYRQILGQKVEFLVSFYNNEISEKSEIFDDQFSVERPDGSNFTLKIRSTKLEDSAMYFCASSEGGLALPDTQYFGPGTRLTVL.